These 20 T cell receptor beta chains originate from one sample sequenced in a study of memory CD8 T cells in hepatitis C reinfection. The time point: peak reinfection, 3 to 8 weeks after reinfection detection. Sorted cells were sequenced directly ex vivo without any in vitro expansion. TCRdb's table, derived via immunoSEQ multiplex PCR, lists solely in-frame clones and lacks some. The top ten clones hold more than 0.95% of a sample with 35,000 to 50,000 clones, approximately 87% of them seen once. The sample was naive CD8+ T cells sorted from blood. The receptor source for this set is a man aged 18 to 29 with hepatitis C virus infection.

The chain uses TRBV28 and TRBJ2-3; 11 bases match TRBD1. The CDR3 has 15 amino acids. From germline, CDR1 is MDHEN and CDR2 SYDVKM. With 2 bases clipped from V and 4 bases from J, the junction kept 2 bases outside the gene matches. The CDR3 loop is CASSLGQGAADTQYF. In DNA, the CDR3 is TGTGCCAGCAGTTTAGGACAGGGGGCCGCAGATACGCAGTATTTT.

The chain has TRBV19 and TRBJ2-1; tentatively, D is TRBD1 (6 bases). Germline loops: CDR1 LNHDA, CDR2 SQIVND (reference sequence). CDR3 length equals 16 residues. V shed 1 base and J shed 2 bases, with 12 bases lying between them. This CDR3 is CASSIGGRAAYNEQFF. For the CDR3, the DNA is TGTGCCAGTAGTATAGGGGGGCGGGCTGCCTACAATGAGCAGTTCTTC. Full variable domain (missing parts from reference TRBV19 and TRBJ2-1): DGGITQSPKYLFRKEGQNVTLSCEQNLNHDAMYWYRQDPGQGLRLIYYSQIVNDFQKGDIAEGYSVSREKKESFPLTVTSAQKNPTAFYLCASSIGGRAAYNEQFFGPGTRLTVL.

CDR3 region: CASSQDTSILWEYTF. The CDR3 DNA sequence: TGCGCCAGCAGCCAAGATACGAGCATCTTATGGGAGTACACCTTC. This chain uses TRBV4-3 with TRBJ1-2; D is undetermined. The CDR3 is 15 amino acids. V was clipped by 0 bases and J by 11 bases, with 19 bases between them. Germline-derived CDR1 and CDR2 are LGHNA and YSLEER.

The V gene is TRBV28, the J gene TRBJ1-4; 12 bases agree with TRBD1. The trim removed 4 bases at V and 7 bases at J, leaving 13 bases unmatched. Germline CDR1 is MDHEN and CDR2 is SYDVKM. CDR3 size: 18 residues. CDR3 amino acids: CASSSPGQGAEYGEKLFF. The CDR3 nucleotides read TGTGCCAGCAGTTCCCCGGGACAGGGGGCTGAGTATGGTGAAAAACTGTTTTTT.

The table lists this clone with a count of one. In nucleotides, the CDR3 is TGCGCCAGCAGCCAAGGGAGTAGCGGGGAAGAGACCCAGTACTTC. Translated, it gives CASSQGSSGEETQYF. The chain couples TRBV4-1 to TRBJ2-5, with TRBD2 matching over 8 bases. Germline values: CDR1 MGHRA, CDR2 YSYEKL. With 1 base clipped from V and 3 bases from J, the junction kept 4 bases outside the gene matches. This CDR3 is built from 15 residues.

The chain combines TRBV6-5 with TRBJ1-2; D not resolved. With 9 bases removed from V and 4 bases from J, the gap between germline ends came to 9 bases. CDR1 MNHEY and CDR2 SVGAGI come from the germline V gene. CDR3 size: 11 residues. CDR3 in amino acids: CARESGYGYTF. The CDR3 DNA reads TGTGCCAGGGAGTCGGGCTATGGCTACACCTTC.

This clone was recorded only once. The gene calls are TRBV30 and TRBJ2-2; 8 positions match TRBD1. V lost 4 bases and J lost 6; bases outside the gene matches: 16. Per germline, CDR1 GTSNPN and CDR2 SVGIG (reference sequence). The CDR3 runs to 17 residues. The CDR3 reads CAWNTLTGGLGAGELFF. CDR3 coding DNA: TGTGCCTGGAATACCCTTACAGGGGGGCTTGGAGCCGGGGAGCTGTTTTTT.

This sequence joins TRBV7-3 and TRBJ2-1, with 8 bases identical to TRBD2. The germline CDR1 and CDR2 sequences are SGHTA and FQGTGA. Trimming cost V 5 bases and J 0 bases; bases outside gene matches: 6. The CDR3 sequence is 16 residues long. The DNA of the CDR3 is TGTGCCAGCAGCCCCCTAGCGGGTAGCTCCTACAATGAGCAGTTCTTC. Protein: CASSPLAGSSYNEQFF.

The chain joins TRBV7-9 to TRBJ2-2, with a tentative D call TRBD2 (7 bases). Germline V gene data show CDR1 as SEHNR and CDR2 as FQNEAQ (reference sequence). This CDR3 spans 16 amino acids. Trimming removed 3 bases from V and 4 bases from J, with 15 bases in between. The CDR3 loop is CASSLGGQGITGELFF. The CDR3, as DNA: TGTGCCAGCAGCTTGGGGGGGCAGGGGATCACCGGGGAGCTGTTTTTT.

The rearrangement links TRBV5-1 to TRBJ2-5, with 8 bases matching TRBD1. The J call is in doubt because the DNA end fits TRBJ2-7 better. The CDR3 loop spans 13 amino acids. Germline V CDR1 and CDR2: SGHRS, YFSETQ. The DNA for the CDR3 is TGCGCCAGCAGCTGGACAGGGCAGGGCGAGCAGTACTTC. Protein sequence: CASSWTGQGEQYF.

The chain employs TRBV9 and TRBJ2-7; 10 nucleotides line up with TRBD2. The CDR3 runs to 16 residues. After removal of 4 bases from V and 8 bases from J, the junction contained 15 bases not matched to a gene. CDR1 is SGDLS and CDR2 is YYNGEE in the germline V gene. The CDR3 coding sequence is TGTGCCAGCAGCCCGTGGACTAGCGGCCCTCCGGGGAAGCAGTACTTC. Residues: CASSPWTSGPPGKQYF.

The chain joins TRBV4-1 to TRBJ2-5, with TRBD2 matching over 11 bases. The V gene's germline CDR1 is MGHRA and CDR2 YSYEKL. J was trimmed by 5 bases and V by 4 bases; bases with no gene match: 15. The CDR3 spans 18 residues. CDR3 DNA: TGCGCCAGCAGCCCCCGTCGGGGGGTAGCGGGGGGGCTGGAGACCCAGTACTTC. The encoded protein is CASSPRRGVAGGLETQYF.

This clone was counted a few times. V usage is TRBV19 and J usage is TRBJ2-7; 8 nucleotides align to TRBD2. Germline assignment: CDR1 LNHDA and CDR2 SQIVND (reference sequence). This CDR3 has 15 amino acids. The ends lost 3 bases at V and 5 bases at J; junction bases unmatched: 9. The CDR3 DNA sequence: TGTGCCAGTAGTATCGACAGCGGGAGCTGGGACGAGCAGTACTTC. Its translation is CASSIDSGSWDEQYF.

The J gene is TRBJ2-5, the V gene TRBV11-2, with D tentatively TRBD2 (5 bases). This CDR3 has 17 amino acids. Deletions cut 4 bases from V and 0 bases from J, with 18 bases between. CDR1 is SGHAT, CDR2 FQNNGV, per germline. The CDR3 nucleotides read TGTGCCAGCAGCTGGAAAGGAGAGGGAACCTACCAAGAGACCCAGTACTTC. It yields the protein CASSWKGEGTYQETQYF.

The rearrangement links TRBV27 to TRBJ1-1; D remains ambiguous. Germline V gene sequence: CDR1 MNHEY, CDR2 SMNVEV (reference sequence). Trimming cost V 2 bases and J 2 bases, with 12 bases left between them. CDR3 size: 15 residues. The CDR3 nucleotides read TGTGCCAGCAGTTTAATCGCGGGTAAAAACACTGAAGCTTTCTTT. Translated, it gives CASSLIAGKNTEAFF.

The V and J genes are TRBV10-3 and TRBJ2-7; TRBD2 aligns across 8 bases. CDR1 is ENHRY, CDR2 SYGVKD, per germline. The CDR3 has 15 residues. Trimming removed 6 bases from V and 6 bases from J; junction bases left unmatched: 13. CDR3 in amino acids: CAISDPAGDSSEQYV. As DNA, the CDR3 is TGTGCCATCAGCGACCCAGCGGGGGATTCTTCCGAGCAGTACGTC.

This rearrangement joins TRBV28 to TRBJ1-5, with D uncertain. V shed 7 bases and J shed 6 bases, with 16 bases lying between them. CDR1 and CDR2 from the germline V gene are MDHEN and SYDVKM. The CDR3 runs to 14 residues. The CDR3 protein is CASNGGEGSQPQHF. As DNA, the CDR3 is TGTGCCAGCAATGGCGGAGAGGGAAGTCAGCCCCAGCATTTT.

This chain connects TRBV28 to TRBJ2-1, with a weak D call TRBD1 (5 bases). The V gene lost 7 bases and the J gene lost 5 bases, with 18 bases spanning the gap. Germline V CDR1 and CDR2: MDHEN, SYDVKM. This CDR3 has 15 residues. CDR3 nucleotides: TGTGCCAGCACATACACGAGACAGATAAACAATGAGCAGTTCTTC. It encodes CASTYTRQINNEQFF.

V gene TRBV6-5 combines with J gene TRBJ2-1; weak D call: TRBD2 (6 bases). CDR3 length: 13 residues. Trimming removed 11 bases from V and 0 bases from J, with 11 bases in between. Germline CDR1 is MNHEY and CDR2 is SVGAGI. This CDR3 reads CAGGLSSYNEQFF. The CDR3, as DNA: TGTGCCGGGGGACTGAGCTCCTACAATGAGCAGTTCTTC.

The chain carries TRBV7-2 and TRBJ2-7; D is ambiguous. Trimming cost V 2 bases and J 3 bases, with 11 bases left between them. CDR1 SGHTA and CDR2 FQGNSA come from the germline V gene. The CDR3 totals 14 residues. CDR3 in amino acids: CASSLYPGYYEQYV. The CDR3 DNA follows: TGTGCCAGCAGCTTATACCCGGGTTACTACGAGCAGTACGTC.